This TCR beta chain was observed in a study of shared clonotypes between healthy human individuals (dated by TCRdb to about 2020). Some background on the complete study: The cohort included three men and a couple of women between 18 and 49 years of age. Per donor, three plates each were used for CD4 naive and CD4 memory, two for CD8 naive, and one for CD8 memory. Blood TCR repertoires of roughly 5 healthy adults were deeply sequenced to estimate repertoire size and the extent of clonotype sharing between individuals. Different laboratories and diverse techniques were used to prepare libraries and sequence TCR repertoires, to increase sequencing depth and limit assay-specific biases. Between about 0.8 and 8.9 billion PBMCs per donor were obtained by leukapheresis. Results the study describes overall, beyond this receptor: Naive subsets generally had larger estimated clonotype richness than memory subsets did. Sampling was restricted to blood, and TCR repertoires in tissue are likely to differ from TCR repertoires in blood. Pairwise subsampling led to the expectation that sequencing depth would affect the degree of clonotype sharing among donors. The genetic and exposure-history diversity represented was limited by the small number of donors. Incomplete sequencing was indicated by rarefaction of sorted-subset datasets, despite the large sequencing depth. Across a few donors, about 5% of naive CD4, approximately 3.6% of naive CD8, under 2.5% of memory CD4, and 0.4% to 0.45% of memory CD8 clonotypes were shared. Compared with non-shared clonotypes, clonotypes shared by all four sorted-subset donors had higher generation probabilities.

V has 3 bases trimmed and J has 4 bases trimmed; junction bases matching no gene number 6. The germline V gene specifies ENHRY as CDR1 and SYGVKD as CDR2. The CDR3 spans 15 residues, from the cysteine through the phenylalanine. Just CDR3 DNA is preserved here, 45 bases in frame from base 1. The donors were healthy, HIV-negative adults who had no recently reported acute infections or vaccinations. Only Caucasian adults living in Nashville, Tennessee, USA were represented among the donors. CD4+ T cells were enriched through magnetic negative selection, after which naive cells were positively selected on CD45RA and the remaining negative fraction served as the memory subset. Blood was obtained by leukapheresis, after which PBMCs were separated by Ficoll-Histopaque density gradient centrifugation and cryopreserved in liquid nitrogen vapor phase. Purity and quantity of every magnetically sorted T cell population were checked by analytical flow cytometry. Genomic DNA was isolated from every sorted fraction and measured by UV absorbance on a Nanodrop 2000c.

Using the deep immunoSEQ assay, TCR CDR3 regions were amplified from genomic DNA by multiplex PCR. Genomic DNA extracted from each cell subset was distributed evenly over all wells of several immunoSEQ 96-well plates, and each plate served as one replicate. Each replicate PCR for sorted subsets received around 200 ng genomic DNA, equal to some 32,000 T cell genomes. The purified libraries were quantified using a Qubit 3.0 fluorometer, sized with a Bioanalyzer 2100, and then quantified again using the KAPA Library Quantification kit. Every immunoSEQ 96-well plate was sequenced on a dedicated single-read 150-cycle Illumina NextSeq 550 flow cell. The published analysis was carried out like this. Because the immunoSEQ output included only junctional sequences and no quality scores, the filtering could not be the same as the filtering used for full-length reads. To assign V/J genes and CDR3, sequences were annotated using PyIR, a Python wrapper for IgBLAST v1.9, with IMGT germline references. Reads were removed for weak V/J assignments (E-value above 1e-6), missing CDR3, stop codons, out-of-frame junctions, or ambiguous translated residues. V3J clonotypes were defined as sequences sharing the same inferred V gene, J gene, and CDR3 amino acid sequence. Percentage overlap between repertoires was calculated by dividing the number of shared unique clonotypes by the size of the smaller repertoire. Repertoire richness was assessed with RTK rarefaction, the Chao1 estimator, and Recon v2.1 estimates of unobserved clonotypes. For all TCRbeta clonotypes obtained by the gDNA method from a few donors, generation probabilities were computed with OLGA. Drawn from immuneACCESS, this table holds only the in-frame rearrangements with V and J called that TCRdb kept. Clones are partly lost; checked studies trace under half to an unresolved V gene and leave the rest unexplained. V, J and clone size reflect that table, while D and trimming were determined from the DNA. This sample comprises more than 1,200,000 clones, 98% to 99% of them detected only once. About 0.35% of the sample belongs to the ten largest clones.

This clone has only one observation. This receptor's antigen is unknown. Base quality data are lacking; no much larger clone is found one base away. Recombination connected TRBV10-3 to TRBJ1-5, with 7 bases matching TRBD1. The specimen sequenced was naive CD4+ T cells sorted from blood. In the paper's terms, the cell subset or site label means: CD45RA+ positively selected. The source of this sequence is a man aged 25 to 40 in good health. The bases read TGTGCCATCAGTGAAGCACAGGGGATTAATCAGCCCCAGCATTTT. Translated, it reads CAISEAQGINQPQHF.